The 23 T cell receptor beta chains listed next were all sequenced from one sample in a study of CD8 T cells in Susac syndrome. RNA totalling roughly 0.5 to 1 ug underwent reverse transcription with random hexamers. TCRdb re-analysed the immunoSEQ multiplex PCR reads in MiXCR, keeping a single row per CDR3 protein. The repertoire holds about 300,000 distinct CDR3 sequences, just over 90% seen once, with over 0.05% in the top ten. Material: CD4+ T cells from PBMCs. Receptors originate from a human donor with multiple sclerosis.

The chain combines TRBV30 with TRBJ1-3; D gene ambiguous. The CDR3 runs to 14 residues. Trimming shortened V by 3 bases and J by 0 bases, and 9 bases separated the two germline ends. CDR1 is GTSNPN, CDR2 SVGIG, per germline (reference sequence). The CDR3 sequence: CAWSQPHSGNTIYF. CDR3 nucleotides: TGTGCCTGGAGCCAGCCACACTCTGGAAACACCATATATTTT.

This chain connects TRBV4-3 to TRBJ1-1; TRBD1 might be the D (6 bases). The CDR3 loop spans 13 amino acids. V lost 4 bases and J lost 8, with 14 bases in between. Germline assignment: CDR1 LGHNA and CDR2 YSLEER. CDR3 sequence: CASSRAGQGEAFF. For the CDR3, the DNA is TGCGCCAGCAGCCGGGCGGGCCAGGGGGAAGCTTTCTTT.

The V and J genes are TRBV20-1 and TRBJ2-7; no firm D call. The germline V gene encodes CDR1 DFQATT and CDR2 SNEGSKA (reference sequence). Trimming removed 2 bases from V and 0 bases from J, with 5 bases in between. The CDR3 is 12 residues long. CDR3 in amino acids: CSARKSSYEQYF. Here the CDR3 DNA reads TGCAGTGCTAGAAAGAGCTCCTACGAGCAGTACTTC.

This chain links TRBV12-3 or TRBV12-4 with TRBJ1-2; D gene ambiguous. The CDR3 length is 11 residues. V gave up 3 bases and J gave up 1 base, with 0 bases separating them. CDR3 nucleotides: TGTGCCAGCAGTTTTAACTATGGCTACACCTTC. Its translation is CASSFNYGYTF.

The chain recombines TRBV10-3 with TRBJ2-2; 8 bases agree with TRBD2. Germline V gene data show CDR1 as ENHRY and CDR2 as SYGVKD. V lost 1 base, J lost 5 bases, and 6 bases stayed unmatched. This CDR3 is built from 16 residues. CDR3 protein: CAISEWIAGSTGELFF. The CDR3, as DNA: TGTGCCATCAGTGAGTGGATAGCGGGATCTACCGGGGAGCTGTTTTTT.

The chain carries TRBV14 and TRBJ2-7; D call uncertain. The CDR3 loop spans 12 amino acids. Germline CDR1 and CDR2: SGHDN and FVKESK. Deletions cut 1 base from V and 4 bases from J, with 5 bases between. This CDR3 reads CASSQVRYEQYF. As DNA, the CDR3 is TGTGCCAGCAGCCAAGTTCGGTACGAGCAGTACTTC. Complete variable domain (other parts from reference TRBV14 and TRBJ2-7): EAGVTQFPSHSVIEKGQTVTLRCDPISGHDNLYWYRRVMGKEIKFLLHFVKESKQDESGMPNNRFLAERTGGTYSTLKVQPAELEDSGVYFCASSQVRYEQYFGPGTRLTVT.

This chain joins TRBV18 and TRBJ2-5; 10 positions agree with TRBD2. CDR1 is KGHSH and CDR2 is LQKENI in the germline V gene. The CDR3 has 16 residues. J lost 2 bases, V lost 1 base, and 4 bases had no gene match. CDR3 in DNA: TGTGCCAGCTCACCACTAGCGGGGGGCTTTCAAGAGACCCAGTACTTC. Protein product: CASSPLAGGFQETQYF.

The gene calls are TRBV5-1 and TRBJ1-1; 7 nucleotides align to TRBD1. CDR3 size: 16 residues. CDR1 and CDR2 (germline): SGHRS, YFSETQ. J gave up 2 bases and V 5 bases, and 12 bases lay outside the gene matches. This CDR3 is CASSLSTGTENTEAFF. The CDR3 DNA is TGCGCCAGCAGTCTATCAACCGGGACAGAAAACACTGAAGCTTTCTTT. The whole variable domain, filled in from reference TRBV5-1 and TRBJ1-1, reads KAGVTQTPRYLIKTRGQQVTLSCSPISGHRSVSWYQQTPGQGLQFLFEYFSETQRNKGNFPGRFSGRQFSNSRSEMNVSTLELGDSALYLCASSLSTGTENTEAFFGQGTRLTVV.

CDR3 DNA sequence: TGTGCCAGCAGCCAGAATGGGCCAGGGGAGCAGTTCTTC. Translation: CASSQNGPGEQFF. The genes are TRBV16 and TRBJ2-1; tentative D call: TRBD1 (5 bases). Germline CDR1 KGHSY, CDR2 FQNENV. The CDR3 loop spans 13 amino acids. V shed 3 bases and J shed 10 bases, with 13 bases lying between them.

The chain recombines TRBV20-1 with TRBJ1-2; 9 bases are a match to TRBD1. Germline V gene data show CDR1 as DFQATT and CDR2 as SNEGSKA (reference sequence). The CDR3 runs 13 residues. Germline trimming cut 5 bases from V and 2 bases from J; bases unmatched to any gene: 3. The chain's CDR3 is CSAQQGANYGYTF. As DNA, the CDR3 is TGCAGTGCTCAACAGGGGGCGAACTATGGCTACACCTTC.

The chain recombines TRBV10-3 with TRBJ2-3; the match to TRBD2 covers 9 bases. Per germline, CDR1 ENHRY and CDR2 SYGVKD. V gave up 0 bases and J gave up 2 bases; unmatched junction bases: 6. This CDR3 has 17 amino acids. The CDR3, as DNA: TGTGCCATCAGTGAGTCGGCCGCGGGGGGGCTCACAGATACGCAGTATTTT. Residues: CAISESAAGGLTDTQYF.

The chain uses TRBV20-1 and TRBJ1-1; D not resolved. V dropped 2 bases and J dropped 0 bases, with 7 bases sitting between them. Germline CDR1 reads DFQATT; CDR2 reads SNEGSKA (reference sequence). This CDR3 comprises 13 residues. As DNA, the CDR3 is TGCAGTGCTAGAAAACAGTTGAACACTGAAGCTTTCTTT. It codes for CSARKQLNTEAFF.

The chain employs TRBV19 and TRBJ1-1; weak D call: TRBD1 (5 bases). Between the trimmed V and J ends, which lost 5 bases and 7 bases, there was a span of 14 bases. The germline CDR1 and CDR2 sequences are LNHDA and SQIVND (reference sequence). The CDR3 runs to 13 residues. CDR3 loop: CASSPDRGGEAFF. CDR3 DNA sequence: TGTGCCAGTAGTCCCGATAGGGGCGGTGAAGCTTTCTTT.

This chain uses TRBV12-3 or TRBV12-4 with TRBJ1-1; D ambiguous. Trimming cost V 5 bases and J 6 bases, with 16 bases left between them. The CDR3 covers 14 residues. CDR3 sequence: CASSARRRQAEAFF. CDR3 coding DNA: TGTGCCAGCAGTGCTCGCAGGAGGCAAGCTGAAGCTTTCTTT.

DNA for the CDR3: TGCGCCAGCAGCCAAGTCCTGGCGGGAGGGCCCCGTGAGCAGTTCTTC. Amino acids: CASSQVLAGGPREQFF. The rearrangement joins TRBV4-3 to TRBJ2-1; TRBD2 agrees at 9 bases. The V gene's germline CDR1 is LGHNA and CDR2 YSLEER. The CDR3 covers 16 residues. V gave up 1 base and J gave up 9 bases; unmatched junction bases: 10.

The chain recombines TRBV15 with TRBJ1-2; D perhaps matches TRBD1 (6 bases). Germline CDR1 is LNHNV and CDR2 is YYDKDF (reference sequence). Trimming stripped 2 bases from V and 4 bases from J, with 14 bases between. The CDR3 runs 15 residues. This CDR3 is CATSRNRQDGYGYTF. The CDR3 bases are TGTGCCACCAGCAGAAACAGACAGGATGGCTATGGCTACACCTTC.

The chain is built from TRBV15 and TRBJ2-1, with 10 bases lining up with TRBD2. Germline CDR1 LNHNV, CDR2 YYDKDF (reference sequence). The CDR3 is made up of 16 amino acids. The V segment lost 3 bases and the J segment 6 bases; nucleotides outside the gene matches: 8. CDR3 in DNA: TGTGCCACCAGCAGGGTAGCGGGAGGAACTCCCAATGAGCAGTTCTTC. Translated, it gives CATSRVAGGTPNEQFF.

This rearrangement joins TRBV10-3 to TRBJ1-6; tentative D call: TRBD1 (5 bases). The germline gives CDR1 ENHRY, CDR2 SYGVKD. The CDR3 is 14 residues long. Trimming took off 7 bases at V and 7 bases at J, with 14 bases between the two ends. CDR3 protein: CAINSQTENSPLHF. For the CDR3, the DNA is TGTGCCATCAATTCGCAGACAGAGAATTCACCCCTCCACTTT.

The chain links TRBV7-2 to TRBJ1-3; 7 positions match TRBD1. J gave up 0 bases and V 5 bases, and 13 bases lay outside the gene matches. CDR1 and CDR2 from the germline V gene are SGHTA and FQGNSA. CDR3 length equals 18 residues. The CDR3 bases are TGTGCCAGCAGCACTCACCTCAACAGGGGATACTCTGGAAACACCATATATTTT. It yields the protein CASSTHLNRGYSGNTIYF.

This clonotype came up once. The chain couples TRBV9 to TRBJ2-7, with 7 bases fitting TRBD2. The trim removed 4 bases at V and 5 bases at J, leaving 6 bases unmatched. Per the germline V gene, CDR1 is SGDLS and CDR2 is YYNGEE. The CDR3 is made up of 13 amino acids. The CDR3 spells CASSSLADHEQYF. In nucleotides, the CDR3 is TGTGCCAGCAGCTCCCTAGCGGATCACGAGCAGTACTTC.

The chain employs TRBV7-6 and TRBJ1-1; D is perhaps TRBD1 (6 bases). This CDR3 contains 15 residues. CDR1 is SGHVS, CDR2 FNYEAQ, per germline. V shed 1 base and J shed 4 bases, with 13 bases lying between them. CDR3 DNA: TGTGCCAGCAGCTTAGTCGAGCAGGGGAGCACTGAAGCTTTCTTT. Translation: CASSLVEQGSTEAFF.

The CDR3 DNA follows: TGTGCCAGCAGTTCTGAGCCCGAGTCTGGGGGCTACACCTTC. This translates into CASSSEPESGGYTF. This chain connects TRBV12-3 or TRBV12-4 to TRBJ1-2; the D is unclear. The CDR3 consists of 14 residues. V gave up 4 bases and J gave up 8 bases, with 17 bases separating them.

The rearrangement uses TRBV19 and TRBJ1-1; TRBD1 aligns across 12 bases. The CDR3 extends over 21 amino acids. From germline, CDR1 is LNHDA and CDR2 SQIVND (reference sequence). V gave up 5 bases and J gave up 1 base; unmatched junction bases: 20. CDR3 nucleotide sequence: TGTGCCAGTAGTCCTCCCCGGGACAGGGGGCTGGGCCCCCTTAGGAACACTGAAGCTTTCTTT. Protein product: CASSPPRDRGLGPLRNTEAFF.